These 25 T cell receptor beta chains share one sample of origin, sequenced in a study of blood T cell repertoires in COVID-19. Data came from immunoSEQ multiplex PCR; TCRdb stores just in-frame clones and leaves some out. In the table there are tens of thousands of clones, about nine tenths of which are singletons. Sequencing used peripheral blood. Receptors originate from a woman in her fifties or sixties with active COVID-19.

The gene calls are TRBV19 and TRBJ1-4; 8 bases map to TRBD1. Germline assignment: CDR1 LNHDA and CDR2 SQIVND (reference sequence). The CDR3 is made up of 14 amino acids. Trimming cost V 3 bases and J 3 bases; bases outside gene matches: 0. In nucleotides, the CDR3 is TGTGCCAGTAGTATGGGACAGGCTAATGAAAAACTGTTTTTT. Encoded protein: CASSMGQANEKLFF.

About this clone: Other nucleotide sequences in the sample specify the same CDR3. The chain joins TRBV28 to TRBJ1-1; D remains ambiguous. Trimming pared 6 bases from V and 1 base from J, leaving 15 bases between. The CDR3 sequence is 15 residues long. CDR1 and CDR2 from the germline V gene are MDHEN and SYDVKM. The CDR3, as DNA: TGTGCCAGCAGCCCCCGTGGAGGAGGGAACACTGAAGCTTTCTTT. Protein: CASSPRGGGNTEAFF.

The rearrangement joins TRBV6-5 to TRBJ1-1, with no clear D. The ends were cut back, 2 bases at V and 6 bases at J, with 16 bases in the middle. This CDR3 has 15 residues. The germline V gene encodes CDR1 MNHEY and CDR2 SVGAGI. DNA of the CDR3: TGTGCCAGCAGTTACGGTTTGCGTTCTAGCGCTGAAGCTTTCTTT. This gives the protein CASSYGLRSSAEAFF.

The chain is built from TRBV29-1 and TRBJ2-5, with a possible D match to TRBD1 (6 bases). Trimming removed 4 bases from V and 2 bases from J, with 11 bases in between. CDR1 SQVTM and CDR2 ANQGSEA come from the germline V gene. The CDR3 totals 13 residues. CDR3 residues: CSVAGHRQETQYF. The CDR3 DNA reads TGCAGCGTTGCGGGACACAGACAAGAGACCCAGTACTTC.

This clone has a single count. The CDR3 reads CASSMAGGSYNEQFF. CDR3 in DNA: TGTGCCAGTAGTATGGCGGGAGGGTCCTACAATGAGCAGTTCTTC. The V and J genes are TRBV19 and TRBJ2-1; 9 bases map to TRBD2. Germline V lookup: CDR1 LNHDA, CDR2 SQIVND (reference sequence). Trimming cost V 3 bases and J 1 base; bases outside gene matches: 1. The length of the CDR3 is 15 residues.

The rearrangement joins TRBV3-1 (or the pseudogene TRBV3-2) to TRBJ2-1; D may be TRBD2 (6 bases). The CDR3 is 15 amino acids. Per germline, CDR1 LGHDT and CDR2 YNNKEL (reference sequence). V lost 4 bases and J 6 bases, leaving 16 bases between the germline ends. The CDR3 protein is CASSPRDSLRNEQFF. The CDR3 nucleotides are TGTGCCAGCAGCCCGCGGGACTCCCTACGCAATGAGCAGTTCTTC.

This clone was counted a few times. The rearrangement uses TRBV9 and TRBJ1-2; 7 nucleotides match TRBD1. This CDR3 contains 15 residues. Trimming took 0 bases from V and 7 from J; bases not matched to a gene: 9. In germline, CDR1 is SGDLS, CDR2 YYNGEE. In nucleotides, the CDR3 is TGTGCCAGCAGCGTAGGTGGAGGGGGCGTAATTGGCTACACCTTC. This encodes CASSVGGGGVIGYTF.

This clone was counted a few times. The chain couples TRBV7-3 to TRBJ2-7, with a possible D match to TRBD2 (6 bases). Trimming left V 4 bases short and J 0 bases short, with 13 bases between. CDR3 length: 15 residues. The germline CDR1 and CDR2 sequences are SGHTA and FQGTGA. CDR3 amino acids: CASSSPGTGSYEQYF. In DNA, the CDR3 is TGTGCCAGCAGCTCCCCCGGGACTGGCTCCTACGAGCAGTACTTC.

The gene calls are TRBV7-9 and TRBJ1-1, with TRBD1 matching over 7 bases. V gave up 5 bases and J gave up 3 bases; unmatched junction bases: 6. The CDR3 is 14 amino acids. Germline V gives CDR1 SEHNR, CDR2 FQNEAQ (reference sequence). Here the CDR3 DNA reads TGTGCCAGCAGCACCTTTACAGGGGACACTGAAGCTTTCTTT. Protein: CASSTFTGDTEAFF.

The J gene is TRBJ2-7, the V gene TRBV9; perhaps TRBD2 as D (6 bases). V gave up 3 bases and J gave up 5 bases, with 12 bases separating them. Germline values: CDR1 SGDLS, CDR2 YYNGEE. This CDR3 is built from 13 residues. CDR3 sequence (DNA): TGTGCCAGCAGCGGTGGAGGGGCCGACGAGCAGTACTTC. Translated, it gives CASSGGGADEQYF.

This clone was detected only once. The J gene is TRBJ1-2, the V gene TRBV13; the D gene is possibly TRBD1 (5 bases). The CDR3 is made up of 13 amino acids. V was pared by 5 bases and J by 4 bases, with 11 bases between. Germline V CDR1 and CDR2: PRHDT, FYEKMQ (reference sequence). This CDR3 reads CASSVDRSYGYTF. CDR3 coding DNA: TGTGCCAGCAGCGTCGACAGATCCTATGGCTACACCTTC. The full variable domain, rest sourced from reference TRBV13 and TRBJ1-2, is AAGVIQSPRHLIKEKRETATLKCYPIPRHDTVYWYQQGPGQDPQFLISFYEKMQSDKGSIPDRFSAQQFSDYHSELNMSSLELGDSALYFCASSVDRSYGYTFGSGTRLTVV.

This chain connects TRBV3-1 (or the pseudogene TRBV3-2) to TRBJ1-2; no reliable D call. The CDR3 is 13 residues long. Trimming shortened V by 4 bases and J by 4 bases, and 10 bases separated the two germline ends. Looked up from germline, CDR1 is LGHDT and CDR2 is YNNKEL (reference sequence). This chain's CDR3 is CASSPMNTYGYTF. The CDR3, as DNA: TGTGCCAGCAGCCCGATGAACACCTATGGCTACACCTTC.

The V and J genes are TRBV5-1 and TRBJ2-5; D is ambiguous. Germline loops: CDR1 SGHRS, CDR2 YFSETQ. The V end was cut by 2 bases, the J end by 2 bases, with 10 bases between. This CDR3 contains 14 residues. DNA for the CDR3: TGCGCCAGCAGCTTAGGCGGCGTACAAGAGACCCAGTACTTC. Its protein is CASSLGGVQETQYF.

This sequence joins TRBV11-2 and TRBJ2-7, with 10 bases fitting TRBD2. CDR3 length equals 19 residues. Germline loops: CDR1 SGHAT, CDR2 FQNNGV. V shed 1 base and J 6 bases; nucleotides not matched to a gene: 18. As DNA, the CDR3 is TGTGCCAGCAGCTTAGTCGGGACGGAGGTAGCGGGAGGAGGGGGCGAGCAGTACTTC. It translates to CASSLVGTEVAGGGGEQYF.

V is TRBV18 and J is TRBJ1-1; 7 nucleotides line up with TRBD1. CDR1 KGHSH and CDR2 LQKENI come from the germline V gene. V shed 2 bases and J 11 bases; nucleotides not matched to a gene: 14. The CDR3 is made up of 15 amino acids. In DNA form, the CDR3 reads TGTGCCAGCTCACCATATATAAGGGACAGACGCGGGGCTTTCTTT. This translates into CASSPYIRDRRGAFF.

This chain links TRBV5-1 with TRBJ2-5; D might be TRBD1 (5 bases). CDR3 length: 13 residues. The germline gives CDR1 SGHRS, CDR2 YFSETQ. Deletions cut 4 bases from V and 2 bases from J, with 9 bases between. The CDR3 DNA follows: TGCGCCAGCAGCCCTGACAGTCAAGAGACCCAGTACTTC. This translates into CASSPDSQETQYF.

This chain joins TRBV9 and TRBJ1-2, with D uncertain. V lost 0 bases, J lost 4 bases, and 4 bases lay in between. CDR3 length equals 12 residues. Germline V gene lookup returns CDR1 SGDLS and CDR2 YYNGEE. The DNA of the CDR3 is TGTGCCAGCAGCGTAGACAGCTATGGCTACACCTTC. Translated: CASSVDSYGYTF.

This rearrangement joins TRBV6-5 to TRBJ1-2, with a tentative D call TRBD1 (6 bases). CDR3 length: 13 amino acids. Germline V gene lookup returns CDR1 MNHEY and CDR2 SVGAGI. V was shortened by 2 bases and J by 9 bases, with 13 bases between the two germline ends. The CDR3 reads CASSYGRGGSYTF. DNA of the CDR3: TGTGCCAGCAGTTACGGCAGGGGTGGTAGCTACACCTTC.

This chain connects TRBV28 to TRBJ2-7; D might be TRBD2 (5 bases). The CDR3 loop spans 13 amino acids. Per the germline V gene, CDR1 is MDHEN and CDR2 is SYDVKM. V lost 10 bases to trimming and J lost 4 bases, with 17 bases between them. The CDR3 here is CATLSPSGYEQYF. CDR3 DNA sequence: TGTGCCACCCTATCGCCCTCGGGATACGAGCAGTACTTC.

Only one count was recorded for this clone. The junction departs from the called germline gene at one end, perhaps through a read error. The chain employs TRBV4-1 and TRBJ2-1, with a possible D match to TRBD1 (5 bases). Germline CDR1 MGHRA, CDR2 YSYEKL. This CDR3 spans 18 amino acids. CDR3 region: CASSKEPMGRISYNEQFF. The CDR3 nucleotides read TGCGCCAGCAGCAAAGAACCAATGGGGCGGATCTCCTACAATGAGCAGTTCTTC.

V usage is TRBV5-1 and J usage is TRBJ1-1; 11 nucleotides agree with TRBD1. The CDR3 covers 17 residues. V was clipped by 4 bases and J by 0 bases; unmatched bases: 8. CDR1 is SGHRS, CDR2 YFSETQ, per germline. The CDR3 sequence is CASSASGTGGLNTEAFF. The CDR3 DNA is TGCGCCAGCAGCGCGTCCGGGACAGGGGGATTGAACACTGAAGCTTTCTTT.

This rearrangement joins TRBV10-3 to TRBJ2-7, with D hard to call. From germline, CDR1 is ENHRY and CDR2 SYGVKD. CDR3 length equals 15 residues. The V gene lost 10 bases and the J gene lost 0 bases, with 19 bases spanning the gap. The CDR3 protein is CATMNRDSSSYEQYF. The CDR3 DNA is TGTGCCACCATGAACAGAGATTCCTCCTCCTACGAGCAGTACTTC.

CDR3 nucleotides: TGTGCCAGCAGTGAGAGGACAGGGAAAGAGACCCAGTACTTC. As protein: CASSERTGKETQYF. The V and J genes are TRBV2 and TRBJ2-5, with 8 bases matching TRBD1. Trimming at V came to 3 bases and at J to 3 bases, leaving 3 bases not matched to a gene. The CDR3 consists of 14 residues. In germline, CDR1 is SNHLY, CDR2 FYNNEI.

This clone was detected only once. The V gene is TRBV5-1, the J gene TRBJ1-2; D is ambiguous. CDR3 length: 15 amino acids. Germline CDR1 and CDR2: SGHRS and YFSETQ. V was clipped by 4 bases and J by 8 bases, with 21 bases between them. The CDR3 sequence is CASSRSEGAGKGYTF. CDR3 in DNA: TGCGCCAGCAGCCGGTCGGAGGGAGCGGGAAAGGGCTACACCTTC.

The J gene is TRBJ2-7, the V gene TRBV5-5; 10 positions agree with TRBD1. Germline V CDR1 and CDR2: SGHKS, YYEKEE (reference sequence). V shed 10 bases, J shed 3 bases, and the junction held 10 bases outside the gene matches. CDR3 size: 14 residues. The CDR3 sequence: CARWTGTGVYEQYF. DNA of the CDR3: TGTGCCCGATGGACCGGGACAGGGGTCTACGAGCAGTACTTC.